Following are 9 T cell receptor beta chains from one sample sequenced in a study of cytomegalovirus exposure and HLA in healthy donors. Using immunoSEQ multiplex PCR, the repertoire was profiled, and TCRdb retains in-frame clones only, with some absent. The table has 150,000 to 200,000 clones, roughly 86% seen once. What was sequenced was PBMCs. The receptors originated from a man aged 18 to 29 in good health and CMV-seropositive.

The chain employs TRBV7-3 and TRBJ2-1; maybe TRBD2 (6 bases). Per germline, CDR1 SGHTA and CDR2 FQGTGA. V gave up 5 bases and J gave up 8 bases, with 16 bases separating them. The CDR3 is 14 residues long. DNA of the CDR3: TGTGCCAGCAGCCGTCTGGGAGGAGCCGATGAGCAGTTCTTC. Translated: CASSRLGGADEQFF.

The J gene is TRBJ1-2, the V gene TRBV13; the match to TRBD1 covers 10 bases. J was trimmed by 7 bases and V by 10 bases; bases with no gene match: 12. Germline V CDR1 and CDR2: PRHDT, FYEKMQ (reference sequence). This CDR3 is built from 14 residues. CDR3: CAISIFGTGAGYTF. In nucleotides, the CDR3 is TGTGCCATCTCAATCTTCGGGACAGGGGCTGGCTACACCTTC. Filled out from reference TRBV13 and TRBJ1-2, the complete variable domain reads AAGVIQSPRHLIKEKRETATLKCYPIPRHDTVYWYQQGPGQDPQFLISFYEKMQSDKGSIPDRFSAQQFSDYHSELNMSSLELGDSALYFCAISIFGTGAGYTFGSGTRLTVV.

A remark on this clone: The junction departs from the called germline gene at one end, perhaps through a read error. This chain joins TRBV9 and TRBJ2-1; D may correspond to TRBD1 or TRBD2 (7 bases each). Germline CDR1 is SGDLS and CDR2 is YYNGEE. This CDR3 has 13 residues. The CDR3: CASRGGFYNEQFF. CDR3 sequence (DNA): TGTGCAAGCAGGGGGGGATTCTACAATGAGCAGTTCTTC.

This sequence joins TRBV5-1 and TRBJ2-1; 13 positions match TRBD2. This CDR3 region has 16 residues. Trimming cost V 3 bases and J 1 base; bases outside gene matches: 1. Germline CDR1 reads SGHRS; CDR2 reads YFSETQ. The CDR3 DNA reads as TGCGCCAGCAGCTGGACTAGCGGGGGTTCCTACAATGAGCAGTTCTTC. It specifies CASSWTSGGSYNEQFF. Variable domain in full (rest from reference TRBV5-1 and TRBJ2-1): KAGVTQTPRYLIKTRGQQVTLSCSPISGHRSVSWYQQTPGQGLQFLFEYFSETQRNKGNFPGRFSGRQFSNSRSEMNVSTLELGDSALYLCASSWTSGGSYNEQFFGPGTRLTVL.

The V gene is TRBV28, the J gene TRBJ2-7, with TRBD1 matching 7 bases. The V segment lost 4 bases and the J segment 3 bases; nucleotides outside the gene matches: 9. The CDR3 length is 15 residues. From germline, CDR1 is MDHEN and CDR2 SYDVKM. Written as DNA, the CDR3 is TGTGCCAGCAGTTCAGTTGGGACAGCCAGCTACGAGCAGTACTTC. Translating gives CASSSVGTASYEQYF.

The rearrangement joins TRBV4-1 to TRBJ2-1; 8 nucleotides agree with TRBD1. V lost 4 bases, J lost 2 bases, and 4 bases stayed unmatched. The CDR3 contains 15 residues. In germline, CDR1 is MGHRA, CDR2 YSYEKL. The DNA of the CDR3 is TGCGCCAGCAGCCGCGGACAGGGTGCCTACAATGAGCAGTTCTTC. Residues: CASSRGQGAYNEQFF.

This chain joins TRBV28 and TRBJ2-7, with 10 positions matching TRBD1. Germline values: CDR1 MDHEN, CDR2 SYDVKM. J gave up 3 bases and V 7 bases, and 9 bases lay outside the gene matches. The CDR3 consists of 15 residues. The CDR3 here is CASKRPGTGDYEQYF. The CDR3 region has the DNA TGTGCCAGCAAACGGCCCGGGACAGGGGACTACGAGCAGTACTTC. The full variable domain, rest sourced from reference TRBV28 and TRBJ2-7, is DVKVTQSSRYLVKRTGEKVFLECVQDMDHENMFWYRQDPGLGLRLIYFSYDVKMKEKGDIPEGYSVSREKKERFSLILESASTNQTSMYLCASKRPGTGDYEQYFGPGTRLTVT.

This rearrangement joins TRBV27 to TRBJ2-7, with D tentatively TRBD2 (6 bases). From germline, CDR1 is MNHEY and CDR2 SMNVEV (reference sequence). The V end was cut by 7 bases, the J end by 1 base, with 11 bases between. CDR3 length: 13 amino acids. In DNA form, the CDR3 reads TGTGCCAGCACCGGTCGGGAGTCCTACGAGCAGTACTTC. Encoded protein: CASTGRESYEQYF.

The chain links TRBV5-1 to TRBJ2-3, with 16 bases identical to TRBD2. The J segment lost 6 bases and the V segment lost 4 bases, leaving 5 bases of the junction unmatched. The V gene's germline CDR1 is SGHRS and CDR2 YFSETQ. This CDR3 is built from 16 residues. CDR3 protein: CASSPGTSGGADTQYF. CDR3 nucleotides: TGCGCCAGCAGCCCCGGGACTAGCGGGGGGGCGGATACGCAGTATTTT.